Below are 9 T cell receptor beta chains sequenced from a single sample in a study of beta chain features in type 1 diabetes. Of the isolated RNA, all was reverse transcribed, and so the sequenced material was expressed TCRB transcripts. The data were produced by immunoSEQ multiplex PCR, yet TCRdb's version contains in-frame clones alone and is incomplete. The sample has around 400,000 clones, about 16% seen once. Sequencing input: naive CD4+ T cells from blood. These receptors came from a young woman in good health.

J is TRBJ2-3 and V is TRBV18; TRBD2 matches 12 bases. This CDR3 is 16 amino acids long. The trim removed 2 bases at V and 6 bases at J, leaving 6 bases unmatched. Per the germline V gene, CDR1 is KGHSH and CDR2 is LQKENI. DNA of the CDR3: TGTGCCAGCTCACCAGGGACTAGCGGGTACCCGGATACGCAGTATTTT. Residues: CASSPGTSGYPDTQYF.

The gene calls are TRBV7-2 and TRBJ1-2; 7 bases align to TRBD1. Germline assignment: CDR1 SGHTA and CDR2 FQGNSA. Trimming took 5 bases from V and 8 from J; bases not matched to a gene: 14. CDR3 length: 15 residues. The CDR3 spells CASSPRQQGLGGYTF. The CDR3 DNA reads TGTGCCAGCAGCCCCCGCCAACAGGGGCTAGGGGGCTACACCTTC.

The CDR3 nucleotides are TGCGCCAGCAGTGAGGAGGAGACCCAGTACTTC. Translation: CASSEEETQYF. The gene calls are TRBV10-1 and TRBJ2-5; D gene unclear. V was cut by 2 bases and J by 5 bases, with 3 bases left in between. Germline CDR1 is WNHNN and CDR2 is SYGVQD (reference sequence). The CDR3 sequence is 11 residues long.

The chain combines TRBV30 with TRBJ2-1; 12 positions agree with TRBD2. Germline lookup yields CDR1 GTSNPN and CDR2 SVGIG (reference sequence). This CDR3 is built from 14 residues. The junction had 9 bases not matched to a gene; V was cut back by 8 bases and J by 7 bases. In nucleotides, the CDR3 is TGTGCCAATACCGGGACTAGCGGGTGGAATGAGCAGTTCTTC. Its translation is CANTGTSGWNEQFF.

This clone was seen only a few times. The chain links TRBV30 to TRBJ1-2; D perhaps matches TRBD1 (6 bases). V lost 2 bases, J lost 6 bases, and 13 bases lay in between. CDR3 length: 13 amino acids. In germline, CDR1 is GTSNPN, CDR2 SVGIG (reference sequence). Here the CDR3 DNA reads TGTGCCTGGAGTAGGCAGGGGATTCATGGCTACACCTTC. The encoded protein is CAWSRQGIHGYTF.

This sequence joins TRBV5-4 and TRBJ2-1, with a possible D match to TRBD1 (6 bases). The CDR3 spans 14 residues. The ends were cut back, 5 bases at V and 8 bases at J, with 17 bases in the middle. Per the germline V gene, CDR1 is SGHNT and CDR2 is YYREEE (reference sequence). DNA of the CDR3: TGTGCCAGCAGATTAGACAGGTTCGGGGATGAGCAGTTCTTC. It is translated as CASRLDRFGDEQFF.

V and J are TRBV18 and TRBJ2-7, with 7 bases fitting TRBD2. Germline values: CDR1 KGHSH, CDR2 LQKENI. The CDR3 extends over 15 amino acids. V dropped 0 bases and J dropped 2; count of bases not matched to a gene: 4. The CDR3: CASSPPGRGTYEQYF. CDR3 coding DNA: TGTGCCAGCTCACCACCGGGGCGGGGGACCTACGAGCAGTACTTC.

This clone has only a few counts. CDR3 bases: TGTGCCAGCAGAGAAACAGGGGGCGATCAGCCCCAGCATTTT. It is translated as CASRETGGDQPQHF. The chain recombines TRBV2 with TRBJ1-5; TRBD1 aligns across 9 bases. V gave up 6 bases and J gave up 5 bases; unmatched junction bases: 5. The CDR3 is 14 residues long. CDR1 and CDR2 (germline): SNHLY, FYNNEI.

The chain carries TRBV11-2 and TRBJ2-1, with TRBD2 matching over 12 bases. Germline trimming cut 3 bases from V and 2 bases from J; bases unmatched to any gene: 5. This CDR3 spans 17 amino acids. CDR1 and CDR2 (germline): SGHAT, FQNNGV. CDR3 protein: CASSLRTSGDPYNEQFF. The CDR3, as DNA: TGTGCCAGCAGCTTGAGGACTAGCGGGGACCCCTACAATGAGCAGTTCTTC.